This TCR beta chain was identified during a study of blood T cells in healthy people across ages. CDR3 length: 20 amino acids. Trimming cost V 7 bases and J 1 base, with 35 bases left between them. From germline, CDR1 is GTSNPN and CDR2 SVGIG (reference sequence). The table lists this clonotype with many counts. Its matching antigen is unknown. PCR was performed a second time for about 7 to 12 cycles using a sample-barcoded 5' primer and a J-beta primer mix. TCRdb ran MiXCR on the 5' RACE reads and lists one entry per CDR3 protein. The sample lists some 890,000 distinct CDR3 sequences; around 29% were seen once. General study findings and limits: Estimated diversity, derived from one million T cells, was regarded as an underestimate.

These same records also appear under a second study, on T cells of mothers and their children.

Sequencing used blood. The TCR was taken from a woman aged 40 to 50 in good health. The V gene is TRBV30, the J gene TRBJ2-7; D is possibly TRBD2 (6 bases). The CDR3 is CASRDRMGGGNLGMSYEQYF. DNA of the CDR3: TGTGCCTCTCGGGATCGCATGGGAGGAGGGAATCTAGGTATGTCCTACGAGCAGTACTTC.